This T cell receptor (beta chain) was found in a study of T cell changes during pregnancy in multiple sclerosis. Sequenced by immunoSEQ multiplex PCR; TCRdb stores in-frame clones only, minus some. The table lists tens of thousands of clones, 90% of them singletons. V shed 0 bases and J 0 bases; nucleotides not matched to a gene: 2. This CDR3 spans 16 amino acids. Germline CDR1 and CDR2: SEHNR and FQNEAQ (reference sequence). The TCR comes from a female donor in good health, enrolled as a control in a pregnancy study. The source material was peripheral blood, sampled in the third trimester of pregnancy. V usage is TRBV7-9 and J usage is TRBJ1-2, with TRBD1 matching over 9 bases. CDR3 loop: CASSLAGQGTNYGYTF. CDR3 coding DNA: TGTGCCAGCAGCTTAGCGGGACAGGGAACTAACTATGGCTACACCTTC. The complete variable domain, with remaining parts taken from reference TRBV7-9 and TRBJ1-2, reads DTGVSQNPRHKITKRGQNVTFRCDPISEHNRLYWYRQTLGQGPEFLTYFQNEAQLEKSRLLSDRFSAERPKGSFSTLEIQRTEQGDSAMYLCASSLAGQGTNYGYTFGSGTRLTVV.